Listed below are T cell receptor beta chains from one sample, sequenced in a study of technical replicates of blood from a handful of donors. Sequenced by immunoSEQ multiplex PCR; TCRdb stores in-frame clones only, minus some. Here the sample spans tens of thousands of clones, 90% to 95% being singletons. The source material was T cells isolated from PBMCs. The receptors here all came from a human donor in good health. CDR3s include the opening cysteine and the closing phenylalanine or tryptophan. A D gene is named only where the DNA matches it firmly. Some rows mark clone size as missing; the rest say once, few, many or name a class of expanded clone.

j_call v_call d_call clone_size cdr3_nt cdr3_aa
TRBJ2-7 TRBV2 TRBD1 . TGTGCCAGCAGGGCGGGGACAGGGGGGAACTACGAGCAGTACTTC CASRAGTGGNYEQYF
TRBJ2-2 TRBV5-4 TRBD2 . TGTGCCAGCGCGGGGGGAGACACCGGGGAGCTGTTTTTT CASAGGDTGELFF
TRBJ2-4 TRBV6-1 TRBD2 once TGTGCCAGCAGTGAATTGGGGGAGGGAAGTAACATTCAGTACTTC CASSELGEGSNIQYF
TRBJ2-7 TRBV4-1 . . TGCGCCAGCAGCCAAGGGTGGACTGACGAGCAGTACTTC CASSQGWTDEQYF
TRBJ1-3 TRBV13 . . TGTGCCAGCAGCTTGGGGGCTACTGGAAACACCATATATTTT CASSLGATGNTIYF
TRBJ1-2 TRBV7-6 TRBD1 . TGTGCCAGCAGCGCCGGGACAGGCAACTATGGCTACACCTTC CASSAGTGNYGYTF
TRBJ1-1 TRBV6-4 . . TGTGCCAGCAGTGCGACAGCTAACACTGAAGCTTTCTTT CASSATANTEAFF
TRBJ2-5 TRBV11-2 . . TGTGCCAGCACCCCCCTTACGGGGGAGACCCAGTACTTC CASTPLTGETQYF
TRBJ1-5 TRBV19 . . TGTGCCAGTAGTCCGGTCTTTGGAGGGCAGCCCCAGCATTTT CASSPVFGGQPQHF
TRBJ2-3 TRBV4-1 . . TGCGCCAGCAGCCCGCCAGGGCAAGATACGCAGTATTTT CASSPPGQDTQYF
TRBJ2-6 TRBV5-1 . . TGCGCCAGCAGATACGGGGGTGCCAACGTCCTGACTTTC CASRYGGANVLTF
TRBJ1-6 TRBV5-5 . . TGTGCCAGCAGCCTCACCGGCGGGGAAGCTTCACCCCTCCACTTT CASSLTGGEASPLHF
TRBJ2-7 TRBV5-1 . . TGCGCCAGCAGGAAGTATGGCAGCGACGAGCAGTACTTC CASRKYGSDEQYF
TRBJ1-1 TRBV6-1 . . TGTGCCAGCAGTAAAGGATCGGGGGGATGGGGCCCAGGCACTGAAGCTTTCTTT CASSKGSGGWGPGTEAFF
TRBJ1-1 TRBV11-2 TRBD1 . TGTGCCAGCAGCATGGACAGGGGTATGAACACTGAAGCTTTCTTT CASSMDRGMNTEAFF
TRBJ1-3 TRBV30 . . TGTGCCTGGAGTGCATCTGGAAACACCATATATTTT CAWSASGNTIYF
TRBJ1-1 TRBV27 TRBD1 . TGTGCCAGCAGTTCGCGACAGGGTAACATGAACACTGAAGCTTTCTTT CASSSRQGNMNTEAFF
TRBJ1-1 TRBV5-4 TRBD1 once TGTGCCAGCAGAAAATGGGGATCAGGGGGCACTGAAGCTTTCTTT CASRKWGSGGTEAFF
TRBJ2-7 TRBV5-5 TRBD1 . TGTGCCAGCAGCTTTCCGGGACAGGCCTACGAGCAGTACTTC CASSFPGQAYEQYF
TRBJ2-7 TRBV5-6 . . TGTGCCAGCAGCCCTATTGATCACTTGGTCGAGCAGTACTTC CASSPIDHLVEQYF
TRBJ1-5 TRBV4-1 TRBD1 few TGCGCCAGCAGCCCTACCTACCAGGGGGATAGCAATCAGCCCCAGCATTTT CASSPTYQGDSNQPQHF
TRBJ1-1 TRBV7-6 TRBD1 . TGTGCCAGCAGGAACCGGGACAGGGGCGAAGCTTTCTTT CASRNRDRGEAFF
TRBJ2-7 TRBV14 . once TGTGCCAGCAGCCAGGGACTTGGGCAGTACTTC CASSQGLGQYF
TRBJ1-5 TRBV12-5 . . TGTGCTAGTGCTTCAACCAGCGGGGGGGGAGCTAATCAGCCCCAGCATTTT CASASTSGGGANQPQHF
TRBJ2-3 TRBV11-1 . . TGTGCCAGCAGCTTAGGAAACGGTGTAGATACGCAGTATTTT CASSLGNGVDTQYF
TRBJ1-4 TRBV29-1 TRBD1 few TGCAGCGCAGGACAGGGGATTGAAAAACTGTTTTTT CSAGQGIEKLFF
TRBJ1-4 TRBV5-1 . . TGCGCCAGCAGCTGGACTTGGCCCGAAAAACTGTTTTTT CASSWTWPEKLFF
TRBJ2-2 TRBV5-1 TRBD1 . TGCGCCAGCAGCTACCAACAGGGGCCAGGGGGCACCGGGGAGCTGTTTTTT CASSYQQGPGGTGELFF
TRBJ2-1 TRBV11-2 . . TGTGCCAGCAGCTTGGTACAGGGTACCTACAATGAGCAGTTCTTC CASSLVQGTYNEQFF
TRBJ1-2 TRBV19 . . TGTGCCAGTAGTATCCAGACAGGACCATATGGCTACACCTTC CASSIQTGPYGYTF
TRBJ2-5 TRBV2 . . TGTGCCAGCAGTCCTGGACTTTACCAAGAGACCCAGTACTTC CASSPGLYQETQYF
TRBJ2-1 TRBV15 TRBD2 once TGTGCCACCAGTAGCGGGAGCAATGAGCAGTTCTTC CATSSGSNEQFF
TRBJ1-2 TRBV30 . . TGTGCCTGGAGCGCAGAGACAGCTTATGGCTACACCTTC CAWSAETAYGYTF
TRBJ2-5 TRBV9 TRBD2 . TGTGCCAGCAGCCCGACTAGCGGAAAAGAGACCCAGTACTTC CASSPTSGKETQYF
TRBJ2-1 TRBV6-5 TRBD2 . TGTGCCAGCAGTGGGACTAGCGGGAGCACTAATGAGCAGTTCTTC CASSGTSGSTNEQFF
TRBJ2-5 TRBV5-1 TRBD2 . TGCGCCAGCAGCTTGATCGGGACTAGCACAGGAGAGACCCAGTACTTC CASSLIGTSTGETQYF
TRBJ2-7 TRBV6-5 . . TGTGCCAGCAGTACTCGGGTGGGTGCCTCCTACGAGCAGTACTTC CASSTRVGASYEQYF
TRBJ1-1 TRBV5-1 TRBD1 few TGCGCCAGCAGCCCGGGACAGATGAACACTGAAGCTTTCTTT CASSPGQMNTEAFF
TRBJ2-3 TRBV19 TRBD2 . TGTGCCAGTAGTATAGATGGCCCGATGACTAGCGGATACACAGATACGCAGTATTTT CASSIDGPMTSGYTDTQYF
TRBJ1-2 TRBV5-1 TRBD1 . TGCGCCAGCAGCTCGACAGGGAACTATGGCTACACCTTC CASSSTGNYGYTF
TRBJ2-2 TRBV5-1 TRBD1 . TGCGCCAGCAGCTTGGGAGTATTCGGGACAGGGGTTACCAAAGCGAACACCGGGGAGCTGTTTTTT CASSLGVFGTGVTKANTGELFF
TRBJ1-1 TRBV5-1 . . TGCGCCAGCAGCTTCGACAGTAAGGCTGAAGCTTTCTTT CASSFDSKAEAFF
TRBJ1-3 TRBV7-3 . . TGTGCCAGCAGCTTAGGGAGCCCGATCTCTGGAAACACCATATATTTT CASSLGSPISGNTIYF
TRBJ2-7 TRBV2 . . TGTGCCAGCAGTGAAATAGTGCAGGGTGGTAGGTACGAGCAGTACTTC CASSEIVQGGRYEQYF
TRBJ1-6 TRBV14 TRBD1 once TGTGCCAGCAAAATTACAGGGGATAATTCACCCCTCCACTTT CASKITGDNSPLHF
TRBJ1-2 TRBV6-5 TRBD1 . TGTGCCAGCAGTTTAATTGGGACAGCCAACTATGGCTACACCTTC CASSLIGTANYGYTF
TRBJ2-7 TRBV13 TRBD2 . TGTGCCAGCAGCTTAGGTCCTAGCGGGGGGGCCTACGAGCAGTACTTC CASSLGPSGGAYEQYF
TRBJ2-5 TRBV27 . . TGTGCCAGCAGTTCCGTCCACAGGGGGTCCGGGGGGGAGACCCAGTACTTC CASSSVHRGSGGETQYF
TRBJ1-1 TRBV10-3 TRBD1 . TGTGCCATCAGGTTTGACAGGGGAATCACTGAAGCTTTCTTT CAIRFDRGITEAFF
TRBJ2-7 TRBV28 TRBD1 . TGTGCCAGCAGTACAACAGGGGGCAAAGGCTACGAGCAGTACTTC CASSTTGGKGYEQYF
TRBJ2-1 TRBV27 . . TGTGCCAGCAGTTTATCCAGTCCTGCTTACAATGAGCAGTTCTTC CASSLSSPAYNEQFF
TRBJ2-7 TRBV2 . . TGTGCCAGCCGAGACAGGTACGAGCAGTACTTC CASRDRYEQYF
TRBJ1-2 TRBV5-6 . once TGTGCCAGCACCGCGTCCGGGATCTGGGGCTACACCTTC CASTASGIWGYTF
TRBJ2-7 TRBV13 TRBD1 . TGTGCCAGCAGCCTGGGACAGGGTCGCTACGAGCAGTACTTC CASSLGQGRYEQYF